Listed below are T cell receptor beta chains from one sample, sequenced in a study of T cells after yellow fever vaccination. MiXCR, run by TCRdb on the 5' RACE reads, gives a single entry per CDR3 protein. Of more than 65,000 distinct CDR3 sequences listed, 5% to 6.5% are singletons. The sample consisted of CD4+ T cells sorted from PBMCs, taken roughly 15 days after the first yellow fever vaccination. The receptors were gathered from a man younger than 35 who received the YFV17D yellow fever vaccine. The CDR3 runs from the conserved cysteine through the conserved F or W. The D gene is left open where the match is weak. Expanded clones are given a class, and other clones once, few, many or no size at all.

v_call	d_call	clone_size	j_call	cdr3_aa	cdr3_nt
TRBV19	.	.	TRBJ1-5	CASSFREGPQHF	TGTGCCAGTAGTTTCAGGGAGGGCCCCCAGCATTTT
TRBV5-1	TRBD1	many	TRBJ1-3	CASSPGTGENTIYF	TGCGCCAGCAGCCCAGGGACAGGGGAGAACACCATATATTTT
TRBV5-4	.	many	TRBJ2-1	CASSVDRSSYNEQFF	TGTGCCAGCAGCGTAGACAGGAGCTCCTACAATGAGCAGTTCTTC
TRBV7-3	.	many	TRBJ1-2	CASSRAPGGSQDGYTF	TGTGCCAGCAGCCGTGCCCCCGGTGGGTCGCAGGATGGCTACACCTTC
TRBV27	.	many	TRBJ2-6	CASSPPGISGANVLTF	TGTGCCAGCAGTCCCCCGGGGATCTCTGGGGCCAACGTCCTGACTTTC
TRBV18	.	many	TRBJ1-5	CASSPEHSNQPQHF	TGTGCCAGCTCGCCCGAGCATAGCAATCAGCCCCAGCATTTT
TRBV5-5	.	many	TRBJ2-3	CASSLEYFADTQYF	TGTGCCAGCAGCTTGGAATATTTCGCAGATACGCAGTATTTT
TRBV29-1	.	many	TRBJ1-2	CSAGQFGYGYTF	TGCAGCGCTGGACAGTTTGGCTATGGCTACACCTTC
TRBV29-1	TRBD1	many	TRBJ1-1	CSVQTGVDEAFF	TGCAGCGTCCAGACAGGGGTGGATGAAGCTTTCTTT
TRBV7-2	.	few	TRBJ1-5	CASSSPGGPDQPQHF	TGTGCCAGCAGTTCGCCGGGGGGCCCAGATCAGCCCCAGCATTTT
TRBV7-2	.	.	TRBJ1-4	CASSFITREKLFF	TGTGCCAGCAGCTTTATCACTCGGGAAAAACTGTTTTTT
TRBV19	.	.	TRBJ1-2	CASSPGTHYGYTF	TGTGCCAGTTCTCCCGGGACACACTATGGCTACACCTTC
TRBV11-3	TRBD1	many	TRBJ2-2	CASSGRDRGQTGELFF	TGTGCCAGCAGCGGACGAGACAGGGGGCAAACCGGGGAGCTGTTTTTT
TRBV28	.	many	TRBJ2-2	CASTKGQAGGELFF	TGTGCCAGCACCAAGGGGCAGGCCGGCGGGGAGCTGTTTTTT
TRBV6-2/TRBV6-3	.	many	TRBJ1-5	CASTGTGNQPQHF	TGTGCCAGCACCGGGACTGGTAATCAGCCCCAGCATTTT
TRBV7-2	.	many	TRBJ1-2	CASSFDRNYGYTF	TGTGCCAGCAGCTTCGACAGGAACTATGGCTACACCTTC
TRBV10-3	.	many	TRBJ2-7	CAPRVRMTYEQYF	TGTGCCCCACGGGTACGGATGACCTACGAGCAGTACTTC
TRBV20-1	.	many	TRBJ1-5	CSAQNGEAIYSNQPQHF	TGCAGTGCACAGAACGGGGAGGCCATATATAGCAATCAGCCCCAGCATTTT
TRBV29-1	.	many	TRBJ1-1	CSVEVGAFF	TGCAGCGTTGAGGTAGGAGCTTTCTTT
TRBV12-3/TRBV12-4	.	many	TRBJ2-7	CASSPSPRRGYEQYF	TGTGCCAGCAGTCCGAGTCCCCGGAGGGGCTACGAGCAGTACTTC
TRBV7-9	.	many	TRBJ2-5	CASSPLSQTQYF	TGTGCCAGCAGCCCCCTTTCCCAGACCCAGTACTTC
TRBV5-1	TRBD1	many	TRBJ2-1	CASSTQPGGGGIEQFF	TGCGCCAGCAGCACCCAACCAGGGGGCGGAGGTATTGAGCAGTTCTTC
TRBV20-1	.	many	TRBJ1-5	CSASNGYRNQPQHF	TGCAGTGCTAGTAACGGATACAGGAATCAGCCCCAGCATTTT
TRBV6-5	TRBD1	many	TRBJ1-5	CASSRDSFASNQPQHF	TGTGCCAGCTCACGGGACAGCTTCGCTAGCAATCAGCCCCAGCATTTT
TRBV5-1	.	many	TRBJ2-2	CASSLNREVAGELFF	TGCGCCAGCAGCTTGAACAGGGAGGTGGCCGGGGAGCTGTTTTTT
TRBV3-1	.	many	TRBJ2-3	CASSQVGGPDTQYF	TGTGCCAGCAGCCAAGTAGGGGGGCCCGATACGCAGTATTTT
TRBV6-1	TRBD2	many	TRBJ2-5	CASMGGGAGETQYF	TGTGCCAGCATGGGCGGGGGGGCCGGTGAGACCCAGTACTTC
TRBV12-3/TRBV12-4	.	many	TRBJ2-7	CASSFGGAEQYF	TGTGCCAGCAGTTTCGGTGGGGCCGAGCAGTACTTC
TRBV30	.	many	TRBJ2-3	CAWGRRDTQYF	TGTGCCTGGGGACGAAGGGATACGCAGTATTTT
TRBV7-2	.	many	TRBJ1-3	CASSRQSSGNTIYF	TGTGCCAGCAGCCGACAGAGCTCTGGAAACACCATATATTTT
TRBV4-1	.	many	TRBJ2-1	CASSQGGNSYNEQFF	TGCGCCAGCAGCCAAGGCGGGAACTCCTACAATGAGCAGTTCTTC
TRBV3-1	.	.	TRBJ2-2	CASCRTETNTGELFF	TGTGCCAGCTGCCGGACGGAAACGAACACCGGGGAGCTGTTTTTT
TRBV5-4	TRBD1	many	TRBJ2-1	CASSLEGQGYNEQFF	TGTGCCAGCAGCTTGGAGGGACAGGGGTACAATGAGCAGTTCTTC
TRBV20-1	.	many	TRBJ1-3	CSASGWDTIYF	TGCAGTGCCTCGGGGTGGGACACCATATATTTT
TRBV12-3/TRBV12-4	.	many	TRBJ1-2	CASSSRGVPPYGYTF	TGTGCCAGCAGTTCCCGGGGGGTCCCTCCCTATGGCTACACCTTC
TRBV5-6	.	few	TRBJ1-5	CASSFTGSNQPQHF	TGTGCCAGCAGCTTTACAGGGAGCAATCAGCCCCAGCATTTT
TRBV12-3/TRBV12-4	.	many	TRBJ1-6	CASSLASGQPLHF	TGTGCCAGCAGTTTGGCCTCGGGACAACCCCTCCACTTT
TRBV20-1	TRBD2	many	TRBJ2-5	CSATPSGKETQYF	TGCAGTGCTACCCCTAGCGGGAAGGAGACCCAGTACTTC
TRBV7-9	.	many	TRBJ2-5	CASSSRLAAGETQYF	TGTGCCAGCAGCTCCAGATTAGCGGCAGGGGAGACCCAGTACTTC
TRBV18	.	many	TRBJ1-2	CASSPVEGYTF	TGTGCCAGCTCACCAGTGGAAGGCTACACCTTC
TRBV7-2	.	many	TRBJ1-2	CASSLARRRYGYTF	TGTGCCAGCAGCTTAGCTAGACGGCGCTATGGCTACACCTTC
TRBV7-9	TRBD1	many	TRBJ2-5	CASSLKRGTGEETQYF	TGTGCCAGCAGCCTAAAAAGGGGGACAGGTGAAGAGACCCAGTACTTC
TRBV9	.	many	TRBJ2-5	CASPLRETARETQYF	TGTGCCAGCCCCCTGAGGGAAACTGCTCGGGAGACCCAGTACTTC
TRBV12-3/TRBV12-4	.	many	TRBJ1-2	CASSSLDSRGYTF	TGTGCCAGCAGTTCGTTGGATTCGCGCGGCTACACCTTC
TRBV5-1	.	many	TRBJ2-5	CASSLAFGDQETQYF	TGCGCCAGCAGCTTGGCTTTTGGGGACCAAGAGACCCAGTACTTC
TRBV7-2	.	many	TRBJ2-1	CASSPTPRSYNEQFF	TGTGCCAGCAGTCCGACACCGCGCTCCTACAATGAGCAGTTCTTC